This TCR beta chain was observed in a study of identical twins (dated by TCRdb to 2016 to 2017). Regarding the study in general: To test whether fetal clonotypes persist, this study deep-sequenced TCR alpha and beta repertoires from monozygotic twins, from unrelated adults of various ages, and from cord blood. Replicate twin experiments were performed at different times using different library preparation protocols to rule out contamination. What the authors observed across the whole study: Fewer insertions were carried by abundant cord blood beta clonotypes; a weaker similar trend was observed in young adult naive repertoires, while no such trend was observed in memory repertoires. Out-of-frame TCR alpha sharing in monozygotic twins was systematically underestimated by recombination models, whereas sharing between unrelated individuals was in agreement with the recombination models. Compared with coincidental sharing between unrelated individuals, an excess of low generation-probability sequences was observed among out-of-frame TCR alpha sequences shared between twins. Because the same donors could not be followed over many years, the conclusions depended on cross-sectional statistical analysis. A weaker excess of twin sharing was found in beta out-of-frame sequences because the signal-to-noise ratio was lowered by fewer shared sequences. Invariant T cells such as MAIT and iNKT could partly confound zero-insertion analyses, although diverse VJ usage argued against such confounding for most clonotypes.

The V end loses 4 bases and the J end loses 6 bases, and a stretch of 15 bases separates them. The CDR3 sequence holds 14 residues, the cysteine and phenylalanine included. Only CDR3 DNA is held: 42 bases, read in frame from base 1. Taken from the germline V gene, the CDR1 and CDR2 loops are LGHNA and YNFKEQ. On this clonotype itself: The target of this receptor is not known. It has no much larger one-base neighbor in the sample; base qualities were not kept.

The method behind the library was 5' RACE. Instrument on record: Illumina HiSeq 2000. Template switching introduced a universal primer binding site; the final cDNA contained a unique molecular identifier, enabling accurate counting of TCR cDNA molecules. Specific primers in the conserved constant-segment region were used to synthesize first-strand cDNA for TCR alpha and beta chains. To control for contamination, every cDNA library was double barcoded, receiving both a SMART-Mk sample barcode and Illumina barcodes. TruSeq adapter sequences along with Illumina sample barcodes were introduced in two successive PCR steps. The TCR alpha and beta cDNA libraries were sequenced on the Illumina HiSeq platform using custom primers. The authors processed their data as follows. Unique molecular identifiers were extracted from raw reads with MiGEC, and CDR3 positions were determined with MiXCR. For each individual, recombination models were inferred using an EM algorithm with the repgenHMM and IGoR tools. The analysis of shared clonotypes was done with the tcR package in R, with sharing normalized by the product of cloneset sizes. To study raw recombination without the effects of thymic and clonal selection, out-of-frame nonproductive sequences were analyzed. Using fastp trimming at Q25 and MiXCR clonotype assembly, TCRdb reanalyzed the public sequencing data and kept in-frame beta chains. Here each entry gathers all rows of one CDR3 protein and keeps the most common genes and DNA. The V and J calls were determined by TCRdb, not by the authors. The sample yields fewer than 500,000 distinct CDR3 sequences; 24% were counted once. About 3% of the sample lies in the top ten.

All donors were healthy Caucasians. Three pairs of female monozygotic twins, all aged roughly 18 to 29 years, made up the twin cohort. Positive isolation kits from Invitrogen were used to isolate the CD4+ and CD8+ T cell populations. The same sample was also used in a study of T cells expressing NK-cell markers. That second report states: Three sorted T-cell subsets (CD3+CD56+NKG2C+, CD3+CD56+NKG2C- and CD3+CD56-NKG2C+) from roughly 8 donors had their TCR beta-chain repertoires profiled. Seven of the eight sequenced donors were HCMV-seropositive and one was HCMV-seronegative. In several experiments an anti-gammadeltaTCR antibody was added to restrict sorting to alphabetaTCR-expressing T cells. For over five donors, the dominant CD3+CD56+NKG2C+ clonotypes were among the top 10 CD8+ clonotypes and accounted for roughly 1.0-7.5% of CD8+ T cells. Those dominant clonotypes were again the most abundant among CD3+CD56-NKG2C+ cells in a few donors, at 28.3-60.1%. It remained unclear whether the expanded NKG2C-expressing T cell clones were specific for HCMV antigens. The eight sequenced donors were randomly selected healthy volunteers, three men and five women. HCMV serostatus was determined by detecting HCMV-specific IgG in serum with a commercial ELISA kit. MIGEC was used to demultiplex reads and group the reads by UMI, and MiTCR was used to assemble and quantify clonotypes. Only TCR cDNA sequences supported by at least two reads were kept to exclude erroneous sequences. The tcR package was used for downstream repertoire analysis, and clonotypes were matched across fractions by CDR3 nucleotide sequence plus V segment. VDJmatch was used to annotate antigen specificity against VDJdb, with one amino acid substitution in CDR3 permitted.

The chain employs TRBV4-2 and TRBJ1-1; the D gene is perhaps TRBD1, from 5 matching bases. The sequence derives from a woman aged 18-29 years in good health. The source material was CD4+ T cells sorted from blood. The DNA sequence is as follows: TGTGCCAGCAGCCGATTACTCCAGGGAGCTGAAGCTTTCTTT. Translation gives CASSRLLQGAEAFF.